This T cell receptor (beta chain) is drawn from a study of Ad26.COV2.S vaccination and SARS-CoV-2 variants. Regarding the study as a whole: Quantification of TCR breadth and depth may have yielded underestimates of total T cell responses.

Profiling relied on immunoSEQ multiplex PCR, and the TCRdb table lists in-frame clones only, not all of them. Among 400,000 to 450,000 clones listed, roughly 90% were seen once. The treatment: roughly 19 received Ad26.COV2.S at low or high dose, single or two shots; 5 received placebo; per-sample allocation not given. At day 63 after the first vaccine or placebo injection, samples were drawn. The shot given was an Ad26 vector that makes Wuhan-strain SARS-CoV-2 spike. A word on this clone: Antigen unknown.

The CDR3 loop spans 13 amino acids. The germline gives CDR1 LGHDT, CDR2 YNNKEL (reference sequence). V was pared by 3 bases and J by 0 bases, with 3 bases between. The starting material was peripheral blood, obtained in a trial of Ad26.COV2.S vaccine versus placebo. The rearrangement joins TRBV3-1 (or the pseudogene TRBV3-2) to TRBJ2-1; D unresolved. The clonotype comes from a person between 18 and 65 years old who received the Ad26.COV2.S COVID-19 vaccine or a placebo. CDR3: CASSQGSYNEQFF. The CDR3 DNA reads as TGTGCCAGCAGCCAGGGCTCCTACAATGAGCAGTTCTTC.